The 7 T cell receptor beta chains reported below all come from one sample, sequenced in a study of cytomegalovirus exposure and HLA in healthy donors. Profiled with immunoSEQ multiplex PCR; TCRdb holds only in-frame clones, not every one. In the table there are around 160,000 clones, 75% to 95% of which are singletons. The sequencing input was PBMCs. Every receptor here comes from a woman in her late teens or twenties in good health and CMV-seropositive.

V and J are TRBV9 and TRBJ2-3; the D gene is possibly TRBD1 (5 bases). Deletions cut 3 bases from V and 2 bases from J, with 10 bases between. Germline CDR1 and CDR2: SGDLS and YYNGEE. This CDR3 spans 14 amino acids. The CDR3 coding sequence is TGTGCCAGCAGCGGGCAGGGTTTCACAGATACGCAGTATTTT. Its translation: CASSGQGFTDTQYF.

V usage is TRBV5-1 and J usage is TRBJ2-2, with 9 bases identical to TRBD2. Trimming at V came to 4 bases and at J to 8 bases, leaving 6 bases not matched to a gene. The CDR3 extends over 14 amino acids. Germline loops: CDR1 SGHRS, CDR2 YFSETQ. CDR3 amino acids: CASSPGLAGGELFF. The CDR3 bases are TGCGCCAGCAGCCCGGGACTAGCAGGTGGGGAGCTGTTTTTT.

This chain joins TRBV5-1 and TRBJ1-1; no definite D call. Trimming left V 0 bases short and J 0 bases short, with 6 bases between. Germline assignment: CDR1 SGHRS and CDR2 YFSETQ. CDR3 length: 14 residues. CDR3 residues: CASSLAPVNTEAFF. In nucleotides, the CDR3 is TGCGCCAGCAGCTTGGCCCCGGTGAACACTGAAGCTTTCTTT.

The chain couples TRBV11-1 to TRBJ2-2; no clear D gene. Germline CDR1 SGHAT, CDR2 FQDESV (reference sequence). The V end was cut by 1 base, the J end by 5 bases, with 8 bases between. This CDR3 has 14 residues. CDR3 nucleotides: TGTGCCAGCAGCTTAGGCATCGGGACCGGGGAGCTGTTTTTT. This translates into CASSLGIGTGELFF.

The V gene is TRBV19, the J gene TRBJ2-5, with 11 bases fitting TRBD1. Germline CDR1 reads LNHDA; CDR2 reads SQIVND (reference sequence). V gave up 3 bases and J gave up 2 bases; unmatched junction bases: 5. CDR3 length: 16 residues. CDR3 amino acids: CASSIRTGGVQETQYF. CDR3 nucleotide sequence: TGTGCCAGTAGTATCCGGACAGGGGGCGTTCAAGAGACCCAGTACTTC.

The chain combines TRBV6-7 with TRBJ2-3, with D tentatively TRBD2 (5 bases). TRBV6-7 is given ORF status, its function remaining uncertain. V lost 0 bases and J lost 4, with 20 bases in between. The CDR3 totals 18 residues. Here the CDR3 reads CASSYSIVGKGESDTQYF. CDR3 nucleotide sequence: TGTGCCAGCAGTTACTCGATAGTGGGTAAGGGAGAATCAGATACGCAGTATTTT.

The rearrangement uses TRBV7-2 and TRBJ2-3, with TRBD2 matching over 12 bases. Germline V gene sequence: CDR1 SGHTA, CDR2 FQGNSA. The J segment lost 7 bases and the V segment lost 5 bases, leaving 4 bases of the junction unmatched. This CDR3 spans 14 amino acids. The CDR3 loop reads CASSLGLAGYTQYF. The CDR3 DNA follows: TGTGCCAGCAGCCTAGGACTAGCGGGGTATACGCAGTATTTT.